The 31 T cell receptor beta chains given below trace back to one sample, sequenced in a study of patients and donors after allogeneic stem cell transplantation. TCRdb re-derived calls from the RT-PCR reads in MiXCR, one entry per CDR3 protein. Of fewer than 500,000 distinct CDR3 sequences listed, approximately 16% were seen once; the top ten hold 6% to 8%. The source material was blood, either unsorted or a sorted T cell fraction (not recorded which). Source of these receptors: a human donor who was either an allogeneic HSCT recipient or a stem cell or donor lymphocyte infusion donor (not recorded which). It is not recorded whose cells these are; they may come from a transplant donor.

The CDR3 coding sequence is TGTGCCATCATGAGGAGGAACACTGAAGCTTTCTTT. Encoded protein: CAIMRRNTEAFF. This chain uses TRBV10-3 with TRBJ1-1; D remains unclear. Trimming took off 7 bases at V and 1 base at J, with 7 bases between the two ends. In germline, CDR1 is ENHRY, CDR2 SYGVKD. The CDR3 sequence is 12 residues long.

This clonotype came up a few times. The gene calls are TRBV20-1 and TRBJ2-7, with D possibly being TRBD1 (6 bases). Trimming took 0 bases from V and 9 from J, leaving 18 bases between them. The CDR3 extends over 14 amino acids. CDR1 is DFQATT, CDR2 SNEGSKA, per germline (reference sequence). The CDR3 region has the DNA TGCAGTGCTAGAGATAGGGGCAGGGGAAGAGGGCAGTACTTC. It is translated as CSARDRGRGRGQYF.

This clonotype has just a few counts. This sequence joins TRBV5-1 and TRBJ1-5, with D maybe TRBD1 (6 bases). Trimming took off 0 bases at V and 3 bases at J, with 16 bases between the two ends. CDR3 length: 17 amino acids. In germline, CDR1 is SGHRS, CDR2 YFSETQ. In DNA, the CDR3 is TGCGCCAGCAGCTTGGGGGGGGCAGGGACCTCCAATCAGCCCCAGCATTTT. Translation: CASSLGGAGTSNQPQHF.

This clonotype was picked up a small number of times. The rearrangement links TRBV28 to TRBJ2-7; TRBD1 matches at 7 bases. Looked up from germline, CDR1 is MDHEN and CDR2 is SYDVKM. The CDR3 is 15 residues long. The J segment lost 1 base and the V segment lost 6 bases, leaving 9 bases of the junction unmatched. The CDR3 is CASSEPGTASYEQYF. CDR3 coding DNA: TGTGCCAGCAGCGAACCTGGGACAGCATCCTACGAGCAGTACTTC.

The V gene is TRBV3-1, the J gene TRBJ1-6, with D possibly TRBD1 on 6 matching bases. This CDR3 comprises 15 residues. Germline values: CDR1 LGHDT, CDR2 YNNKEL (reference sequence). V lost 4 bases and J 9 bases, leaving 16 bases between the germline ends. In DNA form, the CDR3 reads TGTGCCAGCAGCCGATTACGGGACAAAGCTTCACCCCTCCACTTT. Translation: CASSRLRDKASPLHF.

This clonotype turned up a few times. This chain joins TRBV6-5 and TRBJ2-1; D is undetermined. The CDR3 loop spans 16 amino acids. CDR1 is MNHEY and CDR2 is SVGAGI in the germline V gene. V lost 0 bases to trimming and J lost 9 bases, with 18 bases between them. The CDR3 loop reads CASSYSLVTLGGEQFF. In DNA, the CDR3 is TGTGCCAGCAGTTACTCGCTTGTTACGCTAGGTGGTGAGCAGTTCTTC.

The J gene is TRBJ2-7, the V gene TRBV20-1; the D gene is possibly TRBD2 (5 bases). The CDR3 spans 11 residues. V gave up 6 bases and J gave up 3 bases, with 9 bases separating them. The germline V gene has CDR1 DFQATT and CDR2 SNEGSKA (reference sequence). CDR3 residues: CSATDYYEQYF. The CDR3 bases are TGCAGTGCGACTGACTACTACGAGCAGTACTTC.

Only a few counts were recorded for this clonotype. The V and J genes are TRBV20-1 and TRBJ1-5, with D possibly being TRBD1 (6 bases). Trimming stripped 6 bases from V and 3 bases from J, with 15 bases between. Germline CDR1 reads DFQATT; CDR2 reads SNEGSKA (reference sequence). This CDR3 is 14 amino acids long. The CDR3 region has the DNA TGCAGTGCCTTGACCGAGGGGGTCAATCAGCCCCAGCATTTT. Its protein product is CSALTEGVNQPQHF.

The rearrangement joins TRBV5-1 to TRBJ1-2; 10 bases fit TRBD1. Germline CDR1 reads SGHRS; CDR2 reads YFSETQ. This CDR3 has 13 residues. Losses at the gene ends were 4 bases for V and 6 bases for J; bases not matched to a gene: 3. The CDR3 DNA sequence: TGCGCCAGCAGCCGGGGGACAGGGGATGGCTACACCTTC. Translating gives CASSRGTGDGYTF.

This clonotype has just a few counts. Here the CDR3 reads CASSMLRQLNQPQHF. CDR3 coding DNA: TGTGCCAGTAGTATGCTTAGGCAGCTCAATCAGCCCCAGCATTTT. This rearrangement joins TRBV19 to TRBJ1-5; D gene ambiguous. Germline CDR1 LNHDA, CDR2 SQIVND (reference sequence). Trimming pared 3 bases from V and 3 bases from J, leaving 12 bases between. The CDR3 extends over 15 amino acids.

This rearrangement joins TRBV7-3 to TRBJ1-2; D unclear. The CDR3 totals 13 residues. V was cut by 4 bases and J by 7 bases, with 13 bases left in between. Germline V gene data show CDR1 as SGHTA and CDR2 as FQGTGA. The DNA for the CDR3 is TGTGCCAGCAGCTACGAGCGGGGAGTTGGCTACACCTTC. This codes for CASSYERGVGYTF. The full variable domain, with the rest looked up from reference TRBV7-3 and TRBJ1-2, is GAGVSQTPSNKVTEKGKYVELRCDPISGHTALYWYRQSLGQGPEFLIYFQGTGAADDSGLPNDRFFAVRPEGSVSTLKIQRTERGDSAVYLCASSYERGVGYTFGSGTRLTVV.

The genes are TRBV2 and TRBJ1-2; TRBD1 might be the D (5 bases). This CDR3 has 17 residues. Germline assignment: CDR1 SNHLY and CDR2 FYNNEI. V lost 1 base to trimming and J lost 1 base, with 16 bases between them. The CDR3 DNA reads TGTGCCAGCAGTGAAGGGTGGGTTCGGACATTTAACTATGGCTACACCTTC. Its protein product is CASSEGWVRTFNYGYTF.

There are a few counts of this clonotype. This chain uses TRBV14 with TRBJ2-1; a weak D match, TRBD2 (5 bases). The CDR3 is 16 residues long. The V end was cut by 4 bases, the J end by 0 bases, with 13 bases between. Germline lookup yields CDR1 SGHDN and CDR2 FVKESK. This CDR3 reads CASSLPRTFSYNEQFF. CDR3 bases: TGTGCCAGCAGCCTACCAAGGACTTTCTCCTACAATGAGCAGTTCTTC.

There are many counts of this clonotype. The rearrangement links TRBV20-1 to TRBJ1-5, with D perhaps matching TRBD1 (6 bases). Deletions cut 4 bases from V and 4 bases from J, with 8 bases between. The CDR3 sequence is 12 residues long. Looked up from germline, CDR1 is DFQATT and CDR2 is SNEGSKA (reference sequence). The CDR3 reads CSATTGNQPQHF. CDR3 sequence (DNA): TGCAGTGCTACTACAGGGAATCAGCCCCAGCATTTT.

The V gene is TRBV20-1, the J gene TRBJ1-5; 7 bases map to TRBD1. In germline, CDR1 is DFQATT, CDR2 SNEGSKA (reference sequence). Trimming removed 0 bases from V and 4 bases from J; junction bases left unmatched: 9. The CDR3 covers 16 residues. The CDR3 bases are TGCAGTGCTAGAGACAGACAGGGCCGTGGTAATCAGCCCCAGCATTTT. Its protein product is CSARDRQGRGNQPQHF.

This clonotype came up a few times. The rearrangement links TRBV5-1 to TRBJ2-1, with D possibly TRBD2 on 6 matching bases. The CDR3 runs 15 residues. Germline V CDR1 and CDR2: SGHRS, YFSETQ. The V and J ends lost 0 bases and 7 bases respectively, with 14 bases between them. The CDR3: CASSLESSVNNEQFF. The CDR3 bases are TGCGCCAGCAGCTTGGAGTCTAGCGTTAATAATGAGCAGTTCTTC.

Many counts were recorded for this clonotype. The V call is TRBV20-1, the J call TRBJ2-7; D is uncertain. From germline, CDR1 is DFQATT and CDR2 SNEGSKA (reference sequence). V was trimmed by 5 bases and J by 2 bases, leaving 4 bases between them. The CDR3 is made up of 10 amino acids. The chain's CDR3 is CSAQAYEQYF. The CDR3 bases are TGCAGTGCTCAGGCCTACGAGCAGTACTTC.

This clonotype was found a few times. The CDR3, as DNA: TGCGCCAGCAGCTTGCTCGGGACAGGGAATTACGAGCAGTACTTC. It yields the protein CASSLLGTGNYEQYF. This rearrangement joins TRBV5-1 to TRBJ2-7, with 9 bases fitting TRBD1. The germline CDR1 and CDR2 sequences are SGHRS and YFSETQ. V was pared by 1 base and J by 4 bases, with 6 bases of the junction left unmatched. CDR3 length: 15 residues.

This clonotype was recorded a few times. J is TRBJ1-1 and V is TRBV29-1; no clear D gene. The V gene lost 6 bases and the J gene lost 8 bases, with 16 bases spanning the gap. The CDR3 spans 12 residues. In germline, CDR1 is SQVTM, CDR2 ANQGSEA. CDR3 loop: CSVSGPLSEAFF. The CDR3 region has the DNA TGCAGCGTGTCTGGACCCCTGAGCGAAGCTTTCTTT.

The CDR3 DNA reads as TGTGCCAGTAGTTCTCCCGGGACTCATTTTAACAATGAGCAGTTCTTC. Residues: CASSSPGTHFNNEQFF. The chain combines TRBV19 with TRBJ2-1; tentative D call: TRBD2 (6 bases). The CDR3 loop spans 16 amino acids. Germline loops: CDR1 LNHDA, CDR2 SQIVND (reference sequence). The V and J ends lost 5 bases and 5 bases respectively, with 19 bases between them. Complete variable domain (other parts from reference TRBV19 and TRBJ2-1): DGGITQSPKYLFRKEGQNVTLSCEQNLNHDAMYWYRQDPGQGLRLIYYSQIVNDFQKGDIAEGYSVSREKKESFPLTVTSAQKNPTAFYLCASSSPGTHFNNEQFFGPGTRLTVL.

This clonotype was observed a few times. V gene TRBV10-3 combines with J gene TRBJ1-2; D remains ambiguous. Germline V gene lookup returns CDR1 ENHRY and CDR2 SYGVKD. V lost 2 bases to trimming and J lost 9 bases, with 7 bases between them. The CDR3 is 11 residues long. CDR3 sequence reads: CAISELGSYTF. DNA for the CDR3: TGTGCCATCAGTGAGCTCGGTAGCTACACCTTC.

Here the CDR3 reads CASSTRRGEAFF. CDR3 coding DNA: TGTGCCAGCAGTACCCGTCGCGGTGAAGCTTTCTTT. The chain has TRBV6-5 and TRBJ1-1, with D unclear. V lost 5 bases to trimming and J lost 7 bases, with 11 bases between them. The CDR3 extends over 12 amino acids. Per germline, CDR1 MNHEY and CDR2 SVGAGI.

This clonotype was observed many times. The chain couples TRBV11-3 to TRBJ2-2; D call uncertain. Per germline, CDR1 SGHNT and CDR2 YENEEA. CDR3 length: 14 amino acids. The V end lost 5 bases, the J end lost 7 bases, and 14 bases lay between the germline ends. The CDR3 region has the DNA TGTGCCAGCAGCCCCTTCGCGAGTGTCGGGGAGCTGTTTTTT. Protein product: CASSPFASVGELFF.

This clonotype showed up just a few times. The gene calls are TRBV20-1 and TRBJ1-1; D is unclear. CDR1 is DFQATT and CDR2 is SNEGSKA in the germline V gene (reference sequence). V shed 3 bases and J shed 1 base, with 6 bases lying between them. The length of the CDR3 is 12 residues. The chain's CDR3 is CSASAGNTEAFF. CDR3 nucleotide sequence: TGCAGTGCTAGTGCAGGGAACACTGAAGCTTTCTTT.

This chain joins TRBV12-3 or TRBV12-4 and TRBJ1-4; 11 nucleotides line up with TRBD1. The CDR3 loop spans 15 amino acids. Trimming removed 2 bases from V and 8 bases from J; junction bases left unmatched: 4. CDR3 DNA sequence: TGTGCCAGCAGTTTAATGGACAGGGGGCAAGAAAAACTGTTTTTT. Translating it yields CASSLMDRGQEKLFF.

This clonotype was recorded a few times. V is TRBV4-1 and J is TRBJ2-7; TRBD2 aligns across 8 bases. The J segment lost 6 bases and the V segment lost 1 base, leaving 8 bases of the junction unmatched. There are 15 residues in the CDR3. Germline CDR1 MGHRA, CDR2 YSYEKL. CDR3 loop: CASSQGREDLSEQYF. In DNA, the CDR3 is TGCGCCAGCAGCCAAGGGCGGGAGGACTTATCCGAGCAGTACTTC.

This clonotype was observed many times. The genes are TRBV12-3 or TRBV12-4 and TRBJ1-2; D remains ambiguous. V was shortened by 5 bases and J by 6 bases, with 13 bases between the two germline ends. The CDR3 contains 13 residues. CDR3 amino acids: CASSLRRFHGYTF. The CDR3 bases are TGTGCCAGCAGTCTTAGACGGTTCCATGGCTACACCTTC.

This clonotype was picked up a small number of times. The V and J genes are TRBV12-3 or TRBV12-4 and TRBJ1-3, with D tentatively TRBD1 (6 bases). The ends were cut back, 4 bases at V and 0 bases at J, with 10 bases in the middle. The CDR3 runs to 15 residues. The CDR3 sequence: CASSYGGSSGNTIYF. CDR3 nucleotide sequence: TGTGCCAGCAGTTATGGGGGCAGCTCTGGAAACACCATATATTTT.

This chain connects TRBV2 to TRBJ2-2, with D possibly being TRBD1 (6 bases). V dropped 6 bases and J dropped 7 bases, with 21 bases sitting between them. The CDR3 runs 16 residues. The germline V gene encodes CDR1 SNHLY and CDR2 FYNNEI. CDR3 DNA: TGTGCCAGCAGAACCCCCGGACAGTACCGAGGCGGGGAGCTGTTTTTT. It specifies CASRTPGQYRGGELFF.

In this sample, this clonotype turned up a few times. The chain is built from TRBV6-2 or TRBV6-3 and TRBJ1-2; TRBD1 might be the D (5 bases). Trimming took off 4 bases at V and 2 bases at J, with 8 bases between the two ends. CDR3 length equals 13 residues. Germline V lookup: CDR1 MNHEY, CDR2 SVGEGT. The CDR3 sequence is CASSSRDNYGYTF. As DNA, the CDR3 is TGTGCCAGCAGTTCCCGGGACAACTATGGCTACACCTTC.

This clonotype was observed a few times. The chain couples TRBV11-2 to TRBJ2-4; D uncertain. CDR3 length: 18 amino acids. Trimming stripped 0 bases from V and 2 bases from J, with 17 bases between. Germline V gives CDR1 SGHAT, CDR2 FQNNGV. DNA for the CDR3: TGTGCCAGCAGCTTAGAGGGCTCCTCGGTCCTGACCAAAAACATTCAGTACTTC. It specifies CASSLEGSSVLTKNIQYF. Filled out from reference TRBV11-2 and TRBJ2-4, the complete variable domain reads EAGVAQSPRYKIIEKRQSVAFWCNPISGHATLYWYQQILGQGPKLLIQFQNNGVVDDSQLPKDRFSAERLKGVDSTLKIQPAKLEDSAVYLCASSLEGSSVLTKNIQYFGAGTRLSVL.